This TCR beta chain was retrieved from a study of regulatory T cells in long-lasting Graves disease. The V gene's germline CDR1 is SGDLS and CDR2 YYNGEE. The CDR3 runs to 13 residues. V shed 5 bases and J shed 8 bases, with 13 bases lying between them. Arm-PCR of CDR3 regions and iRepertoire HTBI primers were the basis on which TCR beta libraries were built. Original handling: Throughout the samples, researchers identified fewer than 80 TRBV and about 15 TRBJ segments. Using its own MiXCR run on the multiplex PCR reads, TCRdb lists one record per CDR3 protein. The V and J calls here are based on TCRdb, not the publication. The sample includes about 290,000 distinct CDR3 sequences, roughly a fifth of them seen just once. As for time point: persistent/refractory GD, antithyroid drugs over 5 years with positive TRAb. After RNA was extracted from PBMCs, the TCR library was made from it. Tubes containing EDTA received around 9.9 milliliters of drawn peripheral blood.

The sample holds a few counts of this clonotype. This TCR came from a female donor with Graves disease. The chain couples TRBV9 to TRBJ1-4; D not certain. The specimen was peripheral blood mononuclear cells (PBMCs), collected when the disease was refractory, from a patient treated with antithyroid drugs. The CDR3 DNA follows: TGTGCCAGCAGTGCCCCGGGCCACGAAAAACTGTTTTTT. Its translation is CASSAPGHEKLFF.